These T cell receptor beta chains were read from a single sample in a study of PD-1 blockade in classical Hodgkin lymphoma. The method was immunoSEQ multiplex PCR; TCRdb's version includes in-frame clones alone and lacks a portion of them. This table has about 58,000 clones, about 91% appearing once. Sequenced material: peripheral blood mononuclear cells (PBMCs), taken before the second cycle of nivolumab. The receptors were gathered from a human donor with classical Hodgkin lymphoma. CDR3s include the opening cysteine and the closing phenylalanine or tryptophan. The order of the fields is D gene, V gene, clone size, J gene, CDR3 DNA, CDR3 protein. A D gene is named only where the DNA matches it firmly. The listing skips clone size in some rows; elsewhere it reads once, few, many or a size class.

D gene: -; V gene: TRBV7-9; clone size: -; J gene: TRBJ2-5; CDR3 DNA: TGTGCCAGCAGCTTAGGTTCTCCCGACCAAGAGACCCAGTACTTC; CDR3 protein: CASSLGSPDQETQYF
D gene: TRBD1; V gene: TRBV13; clone size: -; J gene: TRBJ2-5; CDR3 DNA: TGTGCCAGCAGCTCCAGAGAAACAGGGGTAGAGACCCAGTACTTC; CDR3 protein: CASSSRETGVETQYF
D gene: -; V gene: TRBV9; clone size: -; J gene: TRBJ1-4; CDR3 DNA: TGTGCCAGCAGCTCTAGTGGGACGGCAACTGAAAAACTGTTTTTT; CDR3 protein: CASSSSGTATEKLFF
D gene: TRBD2; V gene: TRBV6-5; clone size: -; J gene: TRBJ2-3; CDR3 DNA: TGTGCCAGCAGTTACTCGATAAGCGGGGGCACAGATACGCAGTATTTT; CDR3 protein: CASSYSISGGTDTQYF
D gene: TRBD2; V gene: TRBV5-1; clone size: -; J gene: TRBJ2-5; CDR3 DNA: TGCGCCAGCAGCCCCGGGAGGGCTGGGGAGACCCAGTACTTC; CDR3 protein: CASSPGRAGETQYF
D gene: -; V gene: TRBV7-6; clone size: -; J gene: TRBJ1-4; CDR3 DNA: TGTGCCAGCAGCTTGGTTGTCAGTTGGGGCAATGAAAAACTGTTTTTT; CDR3 protein: CASSLVVSWGNEKLFF
D gene: -; V gene: TRBV5-6; clone size: -; J gene: TRBJ1-4; CDR3 DNA: TGTGCCAGCAGCTACCGGGAGTGGGGGCGGGAAAAACTGTTTTTT; CDR3 protein: CASSYREWGREKLFF
D gene: -; V gene: TRBV6-1; clone size: -; J gene: TRBJ2-3; CDR3 DNA: TGTGCCAGCAGTGAAACTGTCAGTCTTGTTAGGGATACGCAGTATTTT; CDR3 protein: CASSETVSLVRDTQYF
D gene: TRBD2; V gene: TRBV5-5; clone size: once; J gene: TRBJ2-3; CDR3 DNA: TGTGCCAGCAGCTTGATTCGACTAGCGGGAGACACAGATACGCAGTATTTT; CDR3 protein: CASSLIRLAGDTDTQYF
D gene: -; V gene: TRBV27; clone size: -; J gene: TRBJ2-7; CDR3 DNA: TGTGCCAGCAGTTTGTCTTCCGTCCTACAGGGCGGGCAGTACTTC; CDR3 protein: CASSLSSVLQGGQYF
D gene: -; V gene: TRBV28; clone size: -; J gene: TRBJ1-1; CDR3 DNA: TGTGCCAGCAGTTCTAGACCTTTTAAGAAGGGGATGGGAGGGAACACTGAAGCTTTCTTT; CDR3 protein: CASSSRPFKKGMGGNTEAFF
D gene: -; V gene: TRBV7-2; clone size: once; J gene: TRBJ1-1; CDR3 DNA: TGTGCCAGCAGCTCCAATTCCTTGAACACTGAAGCTTTCTTT; CDR3 protein: CASSSNSLNTEAFF
D gene: TRBD1; V gene: TRBV5-8; clone size: -; J gene: TRBJ2-2; CDR3 DNA: TGTGCCAGCAGCTTGAAGGACAGGGGGAACACCGGGGAGCTGTTTTTT; CDR3 protein: CASSLKDRGNTGELFF
D gene: TRBD1; V gene: TRBV6-6; clone size: -; J gene: TRBJ1-3; CDR3 DNA: TGTGCCAGCAGTTACACCCAAGACAGGGCCATATATTTT; CDR3 protein: CASSYTQDRAIYF
D gene: -; V gene: TRBV7-3; clone size: -; J gene: TRBJ2-7; CDR3 DNA: TGTGCCAGCAGCTCCCGCGAAGGCTACGAGCAGTACTTC; CDR3 protein: CASSSREGYEQYF
D gene: -; V gene: TRBV21-1; clone size: -; J gene: TRBJ2-2; CDR3 DNA: TGTGCCAGCAGCATTACCGGGACAGGGGACCCCGGGGAGCTGTTTTTT; CDR3 protein: CASSITGTGDPGELFF
D gene: TRBD1; V gene: TRBV6-5; clone size: -; J gene: TRBJ1-2; CDR3 DNA: TGTGCCAGCAGGTACAGGGGCCCTAACTATGGCTACACCTTC; CDR3 protein: CASRYRGPNYGYTF
D gene: TRBD1; V gene: TRBV5-1; clone size: -; J gene: TRBJ2-6; CDR3 DNA: TGCGCCAGCAGCCCACCCGGGACAGGGATGACCAACGTCCTGACTTTC; CDR3 protein: CASSPPGTGMTNVLTF
D gene: TRBD1; V gene: TRBV6-4; clone size: -; J gene: TRBJ2-2; CDR3 DNA: TGTGCCAGCAGTGACTCTCCGGACAGGGGGCCCGGGGAGCTGTTTTTT; CDR3 protein: CASSDSPDRGPGELFF
D gene: -; V gene: TRBV19; clone size: -; J gene: TRBJ1-6; CDR3 DNA: TGTGCCAGTAGTCCCTCGAAAAGGAGTCCCCTCCACTTT; CDR3 protein: CASSPSKRSPLHF
D gene: -; V gene: TRBV6-1; clone size: -; J gene: TRBJ1-2; CDR3 DNA: TGTGCCAGCAGAGTAGGACCCGACTTCTATGGCTACACCTTC; CDR3 protein: CASRVGPDFYGYTF
D gene: -; V gene: TRBV4-2; clone size: -; J gene: TRBJ1-3; CDR3 DNA: TGTGCCAGCAGCCAAGCCGAGACACTTACTGGAAACACCATATATTTT; CDR3 protein: CASSQAETLTGNTIYF